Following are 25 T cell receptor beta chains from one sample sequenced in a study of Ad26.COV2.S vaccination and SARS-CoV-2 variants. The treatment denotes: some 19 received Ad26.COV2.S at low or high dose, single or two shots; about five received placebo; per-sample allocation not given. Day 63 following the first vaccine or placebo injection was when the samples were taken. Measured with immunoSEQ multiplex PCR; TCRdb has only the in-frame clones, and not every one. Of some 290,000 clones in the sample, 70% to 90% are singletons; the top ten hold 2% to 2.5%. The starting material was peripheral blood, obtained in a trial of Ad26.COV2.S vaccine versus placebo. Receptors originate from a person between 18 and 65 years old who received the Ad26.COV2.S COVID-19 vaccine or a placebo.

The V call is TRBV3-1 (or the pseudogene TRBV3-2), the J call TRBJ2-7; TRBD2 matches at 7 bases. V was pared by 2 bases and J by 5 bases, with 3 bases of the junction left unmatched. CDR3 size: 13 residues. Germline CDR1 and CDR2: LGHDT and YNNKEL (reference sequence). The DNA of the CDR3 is TGTGCCAGCAGCCAATTTGGGGGGGACGAGCAGTACTTC. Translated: CASSQFGGDEQYF.

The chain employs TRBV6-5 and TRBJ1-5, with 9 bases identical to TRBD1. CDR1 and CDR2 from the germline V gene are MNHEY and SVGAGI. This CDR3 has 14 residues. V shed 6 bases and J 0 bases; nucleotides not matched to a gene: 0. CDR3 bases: TGTGCCAGCAGGGACAGGGGTAGCAATCAGCCCCAGCATTTT. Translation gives CASRDRGSNQPQHF.

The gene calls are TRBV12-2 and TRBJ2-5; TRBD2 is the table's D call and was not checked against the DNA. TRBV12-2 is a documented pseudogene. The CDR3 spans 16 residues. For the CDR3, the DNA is TGTGCAAGTCGCTTCCATCGGCGGCAGCCGAGATGGACCCAGTACTTC. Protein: CASRFHRRQPRWTQYF.

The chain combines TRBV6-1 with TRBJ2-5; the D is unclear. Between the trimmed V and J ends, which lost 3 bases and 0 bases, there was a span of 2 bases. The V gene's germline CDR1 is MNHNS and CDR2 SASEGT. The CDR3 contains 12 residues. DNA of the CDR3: TGTGCCAGCAGTGAGAACCAAGAGACCCAGTACTTC. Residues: CASSENQETQYF.

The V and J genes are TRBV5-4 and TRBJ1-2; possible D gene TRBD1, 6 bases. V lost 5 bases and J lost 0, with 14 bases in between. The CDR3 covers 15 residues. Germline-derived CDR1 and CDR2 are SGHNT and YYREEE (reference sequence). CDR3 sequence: CASSLTGIANYGYTF. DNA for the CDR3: TGTGCCAGCAGTCTTACAGGGATAGCTAACTATGGCTACACCTTC.

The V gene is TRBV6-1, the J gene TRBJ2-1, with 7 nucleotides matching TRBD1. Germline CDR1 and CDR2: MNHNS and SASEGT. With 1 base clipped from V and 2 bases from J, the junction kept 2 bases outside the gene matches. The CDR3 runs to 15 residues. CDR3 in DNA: TGTGCCAGCAGTGAAGGGACAGGTACCTACAATGAGCAGTTCTTC. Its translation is CASSEGTGTYNEQFF.

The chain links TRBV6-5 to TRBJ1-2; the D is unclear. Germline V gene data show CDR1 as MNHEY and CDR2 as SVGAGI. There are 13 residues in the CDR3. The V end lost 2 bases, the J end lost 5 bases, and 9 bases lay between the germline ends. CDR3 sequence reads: CASSYGSWYGYTF. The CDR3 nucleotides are TGTGCCAGCAGTTACGGTTCGTGGTATGGCTACACCTTC.

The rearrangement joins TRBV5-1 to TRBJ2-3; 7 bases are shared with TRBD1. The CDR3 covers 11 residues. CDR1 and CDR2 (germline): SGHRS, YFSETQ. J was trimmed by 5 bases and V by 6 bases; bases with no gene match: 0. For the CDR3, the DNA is TGCGCCAGCACAGGGGGAGATACGCAGTATTTT. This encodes CASTGGDTQYF.

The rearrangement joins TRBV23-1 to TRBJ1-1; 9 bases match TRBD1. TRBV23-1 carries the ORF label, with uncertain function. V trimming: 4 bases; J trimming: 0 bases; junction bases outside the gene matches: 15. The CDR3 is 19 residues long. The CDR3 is CASSLLSRDRVGVNTEAFF. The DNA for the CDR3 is TGCGCCAGCAGTCTCCTCTCCCGGGACAGGGTCGGGGTGAACACTGAAGCTTTCTTT.

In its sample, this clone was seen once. CDR3: CAGPRVRGANVLTF. The CDR3 region has the DNA TGTGCCGGACCCAGGGTTCGTGGGGCCAACGTCCTGACTTTC. This sequence joins TRBV6-4 and TRBJ2-6, with a possible D match to TRBD1 (5 bases). The CDR3 runs to 14 residues. CDR1 MRHNA and CDR2 SNTAGT come from the germline V gene. V lost 11 bases and J 3 bases, leaving 14 bases between the germline ends.

This CDR3 reads CASSNRDWGTLHF. The CDR3 bases are TGTGCCAGTAGTAACCGGGACTGGGGAACCCTCCACTTT. This chain uses TRBV19 with TRBJ1-6; D is possibly TRBD1 (5 bases). CDR3 length equals 13 residues. Deletions cut 4 bases from V and 14 bases from J, with 15 bases between. Looked up from germline, CDR1 is LNHDA and CDR2 is SQIVND (reference sequence).

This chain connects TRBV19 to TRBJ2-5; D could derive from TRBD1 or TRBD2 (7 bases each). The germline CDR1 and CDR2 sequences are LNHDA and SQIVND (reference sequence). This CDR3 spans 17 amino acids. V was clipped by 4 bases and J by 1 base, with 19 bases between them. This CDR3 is CASSRTRQGGPQETQYF. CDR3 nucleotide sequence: TGTGCCAGTAGTAGAACCCGACAGGGAGGGCCCCAAGAGACCCAGTACTTC.

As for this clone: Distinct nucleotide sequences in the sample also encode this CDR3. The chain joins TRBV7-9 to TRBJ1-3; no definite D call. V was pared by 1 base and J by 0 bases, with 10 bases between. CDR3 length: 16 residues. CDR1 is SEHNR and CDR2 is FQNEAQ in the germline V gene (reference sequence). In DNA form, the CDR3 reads TGTGCCAGCAGCTTAGGAGTAGGCAGCTCTGGAAACACCATATATTTT. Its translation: CASSLGVGSSGNTIYF.

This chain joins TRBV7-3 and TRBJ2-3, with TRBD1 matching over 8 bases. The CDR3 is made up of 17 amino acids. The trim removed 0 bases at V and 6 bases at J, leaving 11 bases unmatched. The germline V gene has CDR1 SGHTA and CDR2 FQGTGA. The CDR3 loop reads CASSLTPGGRSSDTQYF. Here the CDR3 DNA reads TGTGCCAGCAGCTTAACCCCAGGGGGCAGGAGTTCGGATACGCAGTATTTT.

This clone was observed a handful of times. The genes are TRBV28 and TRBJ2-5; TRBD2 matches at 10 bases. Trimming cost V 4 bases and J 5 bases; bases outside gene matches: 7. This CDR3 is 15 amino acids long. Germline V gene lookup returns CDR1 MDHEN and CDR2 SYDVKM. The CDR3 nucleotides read TGTGCCAGCAGTTCTGGACTAGCGGAGAGGGAGACCCAGTACTTC. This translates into CASSSGLAERETQYF. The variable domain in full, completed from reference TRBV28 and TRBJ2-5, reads DVKVTQSSRYLVKRTGEKVFLECVQDMDHENMFWYRQDPGLGLRLIYFSYDVKMKEKGDIPEGYSVSREKKERFSLILESASTNQTSMYLCASSSGLAERETQYFGPGTRLLVL.

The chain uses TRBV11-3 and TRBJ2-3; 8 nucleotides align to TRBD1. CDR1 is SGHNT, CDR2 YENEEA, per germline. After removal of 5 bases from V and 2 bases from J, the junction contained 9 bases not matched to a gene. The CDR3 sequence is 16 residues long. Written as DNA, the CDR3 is TGTGCCAGCAGCCCCGGGGACAGGATTAACACAGATACGCAGTATTTT. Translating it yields CASSPGDRINTDTQYF.

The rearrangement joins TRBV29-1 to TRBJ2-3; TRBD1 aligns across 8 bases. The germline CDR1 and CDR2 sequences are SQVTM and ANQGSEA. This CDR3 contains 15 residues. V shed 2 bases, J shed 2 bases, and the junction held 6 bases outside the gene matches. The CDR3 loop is CSVESGTGLTDTQYF. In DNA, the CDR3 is TGCAGCGTTGAATCCGGGACAGGCCTCACAGATACGCAGTATTTT.

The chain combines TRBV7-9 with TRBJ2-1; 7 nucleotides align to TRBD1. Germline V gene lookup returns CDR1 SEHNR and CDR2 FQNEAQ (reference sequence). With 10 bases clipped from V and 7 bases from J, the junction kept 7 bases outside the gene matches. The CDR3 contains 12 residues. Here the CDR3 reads CATSTTGNEQFF. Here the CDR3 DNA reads TGTGCCACCTCGACGACAGGGAATGAGCAGTTCTTC.

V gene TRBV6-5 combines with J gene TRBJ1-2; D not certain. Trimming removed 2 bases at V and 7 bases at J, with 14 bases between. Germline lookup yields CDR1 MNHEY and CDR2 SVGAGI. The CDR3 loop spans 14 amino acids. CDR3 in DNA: TGTGCCAGCAGTTACCGTCAATCCAGGTCTGGCTACACCTTC. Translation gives CASSYRQSRSGYTF.

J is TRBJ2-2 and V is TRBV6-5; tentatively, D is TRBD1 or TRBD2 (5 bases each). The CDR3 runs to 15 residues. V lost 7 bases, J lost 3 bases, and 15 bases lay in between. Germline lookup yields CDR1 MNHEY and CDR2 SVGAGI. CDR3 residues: CASKENRDHTGELFF. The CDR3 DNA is TGTGCCAGCAAAGAGAATCGGGACCACACCGGGGAGCTGTTTTTT.

The CDR3 region has the DNA TGTGCCACTAAACGGACTTTTTATTTTAGCAATCAGCCCCAGCATTTT. Translated: CATKRTFYFSNQPQHF. This chain connects TRBV19 to TRBJ1-5; D remains ambiguous. V was shortened by 10 bases and J by 0 bases, with 19 bases between the two germline ends. CDR1 is LNHDA, CDR2 SQIVND, per germline (reference sequence). The CDR3 extends over 16 amino acids.

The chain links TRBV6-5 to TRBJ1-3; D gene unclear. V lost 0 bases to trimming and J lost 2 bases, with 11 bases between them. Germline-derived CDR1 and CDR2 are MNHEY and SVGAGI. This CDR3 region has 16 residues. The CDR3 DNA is TGTGCCAGCAGTTACTCGAGGAACATGCCTGGAAACACCATATATTTT. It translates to CASSYSRNMPGNTIYF.

CDR3 coding DNA: TGCAGCGTCGGGGGCACAGGGGGATCTGAAGCTTTCTTT. It specifies CSVGGTGGSEAFF. This chain connects TRBV29-1 to TRBJ1-1; 8 positions agree with TRBD1. J gave up 6 bases and V 6 bases, and 9 bases lay outside the gene matches. The CDR3 loop spans 13 amino acids. Per the germline V gene, CDR1 is SQVTM and CDR2 is ANQGSEA.

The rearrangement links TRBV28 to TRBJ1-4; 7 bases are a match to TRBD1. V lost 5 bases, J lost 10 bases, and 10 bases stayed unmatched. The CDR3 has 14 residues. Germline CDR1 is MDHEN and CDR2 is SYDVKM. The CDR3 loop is CASSPTGELGKLFF. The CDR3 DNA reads TGTGCCAGCAGTCCAACAGGGGAATTAGGAAAACTGTTTTTT.

In DNA, the CDR3 is TGCGCCAGCAGCCGAGGCCTTCCTGGCCCAACCTCTCGGGAGCTGTTTTTT. Translated: CASSRGLPGPTSRELFF. The chain is built from TRBV4-1 and TRBJ2-2; D call uncertain. The germline V and J ends were trimmed by 4 bases and 9 bases, with 24 bases remaining between them. Germline V CDR1 and CDR2: MGHRA, YSYEKL. The CDR3 has 17 residues.